This T cell receptor (beta chain) was documented in a study of blood T cells in healthy people across ages. Study-wide results and limits: More naive CD4+ cells and higher diversity were found in long-lived than in aged donors.

Healthy individuals of Caucasian origin from Russia, aged about 6 to 95, served as donors. This clonotype came up a few times. The target antigen is unknown. V lost 5 bases and J 3 bases, leaving 8 bases between the germline ends. The germline gives CDR1 SQVTM, CDR2 ANQGSEA. The CDR3 spans 11 residues. Alongside a J-beta primer mix, a sample-barcoded 5' primer served in a second PCR lasting about 6 to 11 cycles. Tags on each cDNA molecule came from a template-switch adaptor with 12 random nucleotides. TCRdb processed the 5' RACE reads anew with MiXCR; each CDR3 protein has one entry. The table records about 1.7 million distinct CDR3 sequences, over 25% of them present only once.

Source material: blood. The receptor was isolated from a woman in her 30s in good health. The chain uses TRBV29-1 and TRBJ2-7, with unresolved D. For the CDR3, the DNA is TGCAGCGTTCGGTGGGGCTACGAGCAGTACTTC. Its protein product is CSVRWGYEQYF.